Below, one T cell receptor beta chain is given with its context. This sample is drawn from a study of CD8 T cells in Susac syndrome. RNA totalling about 0.5 to 1 ug underwent reverse transcription with random hexamers. Amplification of TCR beta CDR3 used immunoSEQ multiplex PCR across 54 Vbeta and 13 Jbeta. Via MiXCR, TCRdb re-called the immunoSEQ multiplex PCR reads, giving one row per CDR3 protein. Among 130,000 or so distinct CDR3 sequences listed, under 95% were seen once. Trimming shortened V by 3 bases and J by 4 bases, and 21 bases separated the two germline ends. The V gene's germline CDR1 is KGHSH and CDR2 LQKENI. The CDR3 length is 18 residues. TCR beta sequences were obtained from blood CD8+ and CD4+ T cells. Included as multiple sclerosis controls were treatment-naive patients who had stable or active relapsing-remitting disease.

The sequenced material came from CD8+ T cells from PBMCs. V and J are TRBV18 and TRBJ2-2, with D possibly being TRBD1 or TRBD2 (9 bases each). The TCR originated in a human donor with multiple sclerosis. The CDR3 protein is CASSPPTGGAGGTGELFF. As DNA, the CDR3 is TGTGCCAGCTCACCGCCGACAGGGGGAGCGGGAGGCACCGGGGAGCTGTTTTTT. The full variable domain, rest sourced from reference TRBV18 and TRBJ2-2, is NAGVMQNPRHLVRRRGQEARLRCSPMKGHSHVYWYRQLPEEGLKFMVYLQKENIIDESGMPKERFSAEFPKEGPSILRIQQVVRGDSAAYFCASSPPTGGAGGTGELFFGEGSRLTVL.